This record looks at one TCR beta chain sequence and its context. The method was immunoSEQ multiplex PCR; TCRdb's version includes in-frame clones alone and lacks a portion of them. This table has 90,000 to 110,000 clones, about 86% appearing once. This sample was taken from a study of cytomegalovirus exposure and HLA in healthy donors. This sequence was found in a woman between 18 and 29 years old in good health and CMV-seropositive. Sample: PBMCs.

CDR3 sequence reads: CASSHPGQGGPDTQYF. The CDR3 nucleotides are TGTGCCAGCAGCCATCCGGGACAGGGGGGTCCAGATACGCAGTATTTT. The chain combines TRBV7-9 with TRBJ2-3; 11 bases agree with TRBD1. Trimming removed 5 bases from V and 4 bases from J; junction bases left unmatched: 8. CDR1 and CDR2 from the germline V gene are SEHNR and FQNEAQ (reference sequence). The CDR3 runs to 16 residues.